A selection of T cell receptor beta chains follows, all from one sample in a study of blood T cells in healthy people across ages. MiXCR, applied by TCRdb to the 5' RACE reads, yields one record per CDR3 protein. Of about 1,500,000 distinct CDR3 sequences detected, roughly 45% appear once; the ten largest clones hold 7% to 9%. Sequenced sample: blood. Receptors were obtained from a woman between 18 and 29 years old in good health. Each CDR3 is given with its conserved first and last residue. A D gene is named only where the DNA matches it firmly. Clone size is given for some rows only: seen once, a few or many times, or a class if the clone is expanded.

v_call	clone_size	j_call	d_call	cdr3_nt	cdr3_aa
TRBV6-2/TRBV6-3	-	TRBJ2-1	-	TGTGCCAGTCATGGTAGCCGCAGCTCCTACAATGAGCAGTTCTTC	CASHGSRSSYNEQFF
TRBV9	few	TRBJ2-3	TRBD1	TGTGCCAGCAGCGTAGGAGGGGGCCTGCTAACCTCAGATACGCAGTATTTT	CASSVGGGLLTSDTQYF
TRBV28	few	TRBJ1-2	-	TGTGCCAGCAGACACAGGGAGGTGGTTGGCTACACCTTC	CASRHREVVGYTF
TRBV12-3/TRBV12-4	-	TRBJ1-5	-	TGTGCCAGCAGTGTAGCGATTAGCAATCAGCCCCAGCATTTT	CASSVAISNQPQHF
TRBV20-1	few	TRBJ2-2	TRBD2	TGCAGTGCTGGGACTAGCGCAAACACCGGGGAGCTGTTTTTT	CSAGTSANTGELFF
TRBV6-6	-	TRBJ2-1	TRBD2	TGTGCCAGCAGTTACCGAGCGGGGGAAATTTACAATGAGCAGTTCTTC	CASSYRAGEIYNEQFF
TRBV7-8	few	TRBJ1-6	TRBD1	TGTGCCAGCAGCTCGGGACAGGGTTTGCGTAATTCACCCCTCCACTTT	CASSSGQGLRNSPLHF
TRBV10-3	-	TRBJ2-3	TRBD2	TGTGCCAAGTACCCGGGACTAGCGGGGGAGTACACAGATACGCAGTATTTT	CAKYPGLAGEYTDTQYF
TRBV6-2/TRBV6-3	-	TRBJ1-5	TRBD1	TGTGCCAGCAGTCAAGGGACAGGGGCAAATCAGCCCCAGCATTTT	CASSQGTGANQPQHF
TRBV29-1	many	TRBJ2-1	-	TGCAGCGTTGAAGATGGAGCCTCCGACACCCAATATGAGCAGTTCTTC	CSVEDGASDTQYEQFF
TRBV4-1	-	TRBJ2-5	-	TGCGCCAGCAGCCAAGGAGGGTCACAGCAGTACTTC	CASSQGGSQQYF
TRBV7-6	-	TRBJ2-7	TRBD1	TGTGCCAGCAGCTTAGGTCCAGGGACAGCCCTCGGGTACGAGCAGTACTTC	CASSLGPGTALGYEQYF
TRBV6-5	-	TRBJ2-5	-	TGTGCCAGCAGCGGGACCTGGGGGAATAAAGAGACCCAGTACTTC	CASSGTWGNKETQYF
TRBV27	few	TRBJ2-7	TRBD1	TGTGCCAGCAGTTGGGGACAGGGGACGGACGAGCAGTACTTC	CASSWGQGTDEQYF
TRBV11-2	-	TRBJ1-2	TRBD1	TGTGCCAGCAGCTTAGTAGGACCGGACAGGGGCGATGGCTACACCTTC	CASSLVGPDRGDGYTF
TRBV12-3/TRBV12-4	few	TRBJ1-2	-	TGTGCCAGCAGTTCCCGACCCATGTCTGGCTACACCTTC	CASSSRPMSGYTF
TRBV6-5	-	TRBJ2-1	TRBD2	TGTGCCAGCAGTTACCGGCCTAGCGGGGGCAATGAGCAGTTCTTC	CASSYRPSGGNEQFF
TRBV20-1	-	TRBJ2-1	TRBD2	TGCAGTGCTGCGGGGGGGAGGGCCTACAATGAGCAGTTCTTC	CSAAGGRAYNEQFF
TRBV5-6	-	TRBJ2-1	-	TGTGCCAGCAGCTTGTTATTGGTTTCCTACAATGAGCAGTTCTTC	CASSLLLVSYNEQFF
TRBV7-8	-	TRBJ2-1	-	TGTGCCAGCAGCTCAGGGGTTTTGCCAAAGAATGAGCAGTTCTTC	CASSSGVLPKNEQFF
TRBV12-3/TRBV12-4	-	TRBJ2-2	-	TGTGCCAGCAACCAATTAGGGGGGGGCTTGCCCGGGGAGCTGTTTTTT	CASNQLGGGLPGELFF
TRBV6-1	-	TRBJ2-5	TRBD1	TGTGCCAGCAGCACAGGGGGCGAGGAGACCCAGTACTTC	CASSTGGEETQYF
TRBV19	-	TRBJ2-7	-	TGTGCCAGTATTGGTGTGGCAGAAGAGCAGTACTTC	CASIGVAEEQYF
TRBV28	-	TRBJ1-2	-	TGTGCCAGCAGTTTAGGGGGGGCCTCTAACTATGGCTACACCTTC	CASSLGGASNYGYTF